Detailed here is one TCR beta chain. The antigen remains unidentified. The data originate from a study of T cell responses to AZD1222 COVID-19 vaccine. The study's findings and limits: The donor cohort was predominantly white British with a female majority, and clonal diversity may have been underestimated. Spike regions recognized by vaccine-associated CD4 TCRs spanned the protein, led by 160-218 and 743-854.

Generated by immunoSEQ multiplex PCR, the TCRdb table keeps only in-frame clones and is missing some. The sample comprises about 180,000 clones, 85% to 95% of which are singletons, and approximately 0.98% rests with the top ten. The CDR3 has 15 residues. V lost 4 bases, J lost 3 bases, and 13 bases lay in between. Germline values: CDR1 SNHLY, CDR2 FYNNEI. Here the sequenced sample was peripheral blood, taken 28 days after the second dose of the MenACWY control vaccine. The J gene is TRBJ1-3, the V gene TRBV2; D call uncertain. This receptor was taken from an adult who received the MenACWY meningococcal vaccine as a control. CDR3 coding DNA: TGTGCCAGCAGTGGGGCAGCCCCGTTTGGAAACACCATATATTTT. Protein: CASSGAAPFGNTIYF.